What follows are 30 T cell receptor beta chains derived from one specimen sequenced in a study of T cell responses to AZD1222 COVID-19 vaccine. Using immunoSEQ multiplex PCR, the repertoire was profiled, and TCRdb retains in-frame clones only, with some absent. The sample contains over 100,000 clones, approximately 91% of which appear only once. The sample here was peripheral blood, taken on day 0 of AZD1222 vaccination. All receptors derive from an adult in good health.

The genes are TRBV7-2 and TRBJ1-4; 8 positions agree with TRBD1. With V trimmed by 3 bases and J by 7 bases, 4 bases remained unmatched. Germline V gene data show CDR1 as SGHTA and CDR2 as FQGNSA. CDR3 length: 14 amino acids. The CDR3 protein is CASSFQGAGEKLFF. CDR3 in DNA: TGTGCCAGCAGCTTTCAGGGGGCGGGTGAAAAACTGTTTTTT.

The rearrangement links TRBV11-3 to TRBJ2-2; D is tentatively TRBD1 or TRBD2 (6 bases each). Germline V gene data show CDR1 as SGHNT and CDR2 as YENEEA. V was clipped by 4 bases and J by 7 bases, with 16 bases between them. CDR3 length equals 15 residues. CDR3 coding DNA: TGTGCCAGCAGCTCCCAGGGGAGGAATGGCGGGGAGCTGTTTTTT. Protein: CASSSQGRNGGELFF.

V gene TRBV10-2 combines with J gene TRBJ1-2, with D perhaps matching TRBD1 (5 bases). V gave up 8 bases and J gave up 7 bases, with 17 bases separating them. Germline loops: CDR1 WSHSY, CDR2 SAAADI. The CDR3 totals 13 residues. CDR3 DNA sequence: TGCGCCAGCGGTCGGGGGGGTTCCGCTGGCTACACCTTC. Translated: CASGRGGSAGYTF.

This clone was recorded only once. The chain joins TRBV7-2 to TRBJ2-3, with D maybe TRBD1 (6 bases). The CDR3 contains 15 residues. Trimming took 2 bases from V and 0 from J, leaving 9 bases between them. The V gene's germline CDR1 is SGHTA and CDR2 FQGNSA. DNA for the CDR3: TGTGCCAGCAGCTTAATCGGGACAAGCACAGATACGCAGTATTTT. Translating it yields CASSLIGTSTDTQYF.

The chain is built from TRBV4-1 and TRBJ2-7; 10 bases map to TRBD2. This CDR3 comprises 14 residues. With V trimmed by 3 bases and J by 1 base, 0 bases remained unmatched. Germline loops: CDR1 MGHRA, CDR2 YSYEKL. This CDR3 reads CASSQGLASYEQYF. DNA of the CDR3: TGCGCCAGCAGCCAGGGACTAGCGTCCTACGAGCAGTACTTC.

Concerning this clone itself: In this CDR3 the conserved last residue, phenylalanine or tryptophan, is missing, so a read error is likely. J is TRBJ1-6 and V is TRBV4-1; the D gene is possibly TRBD1 (5 bases). Trimming took 3 bases from V and 3 from J, leaving 9 bases between them. The germline V gene encodes CDR1 MGHRA and CDR2 YSYEKL. CDR3 length: 15 residues. This chain's CDR3 is CASSQADSYNSPLHL. CDR3 DNA sequence: TGCGCCAGCAGCCAGGCCGACAGCTATAATTCACCCCTCCACCTT.

The gene calls are TRBV6-5 and TRBJ2-1; 10 nucleotides line up with TRBD2. CDR3 length equals 14 residues. V lost 6 bases to trimming and J lost 6 bases; unmatched junction nucleotides: 5. In germline, CDR1 is MNHEY, CDR2 SVGAGI. CDR3 region: CASRLAGRFNEQFF. Written as DNA, the CDR3 is TGTGCCAGCAGACTAGCGGGGCGATTCAATGAGCAGTTCTTC.

The rearrangement joins TRBV12-3 or TRBV12-4 to TRBJ2-7; no reliable D call. The CDR3 has 12 amino acids. Trimming removed 3 bases from V and 2 bases from J, with 5 bases in between. CDR3 sequence reads: CASSLTPYEQYF. The CDR3, as DNA: TGTGCCAGCAGTTTGACACCCTACGAGCAGTACTTC.

Note on this clone: Given the absence of the conserved phenylalanine or tryptophan at the CDR3 end, a read error is likely. V gene TRBV7-9 combines with J gene TRBJ1-6; the D is unclear. The V end lost 5 bases, the J end lost 0 bases, and 20 bases lay between the germline ends. Germline loops: CDR1 SEHNR, CDR2 FQNEAQ (reference sequence). CDR3 length: 19 amino acids. CDR3 DNA sequence: TGTGCCAGCAGCCCGATACCTGACCGATTTAGCTCCTATAATTCACCCCTCCACCTT. It codes for CASSPIPDRFSSYNSPLHL.

For this clone: The junction does not match germline at one end; this may be a read error. The CDR3 nucleotides are TGTGCCAGCAGAGAGGGACAGGGGTTCGAAGCCTTC. Amino acid sequence: CASREGQGFEAF. This chain links TRBV5-6 with TRBJ2-7, with 10 bases identical to TRBD1. There are 12 residues in the CDR3. Per germline, CDR1 SGHDT and CDR2 YYEEEE.

The chain links TRBV5-4 to TRBJ1-2; TRBD1 might be the D (6 bases). CDR1 and CDR2 from the germline V gene are SGHNT and YYREEE (reference sequence). The V gene lost 0 bases and the J gene lost 6 bases, with 12 bases spanning the gap. The CDR3 has 14 residues. The CDR3 DNA is TGTGCCAGCAGCTTGGTCGGAGGGGACAATGGCTACACCTTC. Residues: CASSLVGGDNGYTF. Full variable domain (rest looked up from reference TRBV5-4 and TRBJ1-2): ETGVTQSPTHLIKTRGQQVTLRCSSQSGHNTVSWYQQALGQGPQFIFQYYREEENGRGNFPPRFSGLQFPNYSSELNVNALELDDSALYLCASSLVGGDNGYTFGSGTRLTVV.

The genes are TRBV27 and TRBJ2-1; the D gene is possibly TRBD1 (5 bases). The germline V gene has CDR1 MNHEY and CDR2 SMNVEV (reference sequence). V lost 3 bases, J lost 5 bases, and 5 bases lay in between. This CDR3 is built from 12 residues. CDR3 loop: CASSLDNNEQFF. Here the CDR3 DNA reads TGTGCCAGCAGTTTGGACAACAATGAGCAGTTCTTC.

This clone was seen just once. The rearrangement joins TRBV19 to TRBJ2-2; 8 bases match TRBD1. This CDR3 is built from 18 residues. The ends lost 1 base at V and 4 bases at J; junction bases unmatched: 11. Germline V gives CDR1 LNHDA, CDR2 SQIVND (reference sequence). This CDR3 reads CASSIVLGRGLVTGELFF. DNA for the CDR3: TGTGCCAGTAGTATAGTTTTGGGCAGGGGGCTGGTCACCGGGGAGCTGTTTTTT.

The rearrangement joins TRBV7-3 to TRBJ2-3; no firm D call. The V gene's germline CDR1 is SGHTA and CDR2 FQGTGA. V lost 5 bases, J lost 2 bases, and 14 bases lay in between. This CDR3 is 15 amino acids long. The CDR3 sequence: CASSIRLPTTDTQYF. The CDR3 DNA sequence: TGTGCCAGCAGCATACGGCTACCCACCACAGATACGCAGTATTTT.

The V gene is TRBV6-5, the J gene TRBJ1-2; possibly TRBD1 for D (5 bases). The germline CDR1 and CDR2 sequences are MNHEY and SVGAGI. V was trimmed by 6 bases and J by 5 bases, leaving 16 bases between them. This CDR3 comprises 14 residues. The CDR3 sequence is CASRTEPRGYGYTF. CDR3 nucleotides: TGTGCCAGCAGGACAGAGCCGAGGGGATATGGCTACACCTTC.

This chain uses TRBV9 with TRBJ2-7, with 9 nucleotides matching TRBD1. V shed 3 bases, J shed 5 bases, and the junction held 9 bases outside the gene matches. The CDR3 totals 15 residues. Germline CDR1 reads SGDLS; CDR2 reads YYNGEE. The CDR3: CASSARDRELDEQYF. In DNA, the CDR3 is TGTGCCAGCAGCGCCCGGGACAGGGAGTTAGACGAGCAGTACTTC.

This clone was counted a single time. The rearrangement links TRBV5-1 to TRBJ2-3; D is uncertain. V was clipped by 2 bases and J by 3 bases, with 1 base between them. The germline V gene has CDR1 SGHRS and CDR2 YFSETQ. The CDR3 extends over 11 amino acids. The CDR3 reads CASSLTDTQYF. CDR3 bases: TGCGCCAGCAGCTTAACAGATACGCAGTATTTT.

The count of this clone is one. The rearrangement joins TRBV18 to TRBJ2-1; D remains ambiguous. This CDR3 has 13 amino acids. Germline CDR1 is KGHSH and CDR2 is LQKENI. V shed 0 bases and J shed 10 bases, with 10 bases lying between them. CDR3: CASSPPGYLEQFF. DNA for the CDR3: TGTGCCAGCTCACCACCCGGCTATTTGGAGCAGTTCTTC.

V and J are TRBV7-2 and TRBJ2-3; D is uncertain. V was clipped by 5 bases and J by 6 bases, with 18 bases between them. The CDR3 sequence is 15 residues long. Per the germline V gene, CDR1 is SGHTA and CDR2 is FQGNSA. This CDR3 reads CASSPSRAPWDTQYF. CDR3 in DNA: TGTGCCAGCAGCCCTTCCCGTGCCCCATGGGATACGCAGTATTTT.

This rearrangement joins TRBV6-6 to TRBJ1-2; D call uncertain. The CDR3 contains 17 residues. Germline loops: CDR1 MNHNY, CDR2 SVGAGI (reference sequence). V was cut by 5 bases and J by 0 bases, with 19 bases left in between. CDR3 bases: TGTGCCAGCAGTCTATACTCCGGGAGCCCCGCTAACTATGGCTACACCTTC. Encoded protein: CASSLYSGSPANYGYTF.

This clone was seen a handful of times. This chain uses TRBV12-3 or TRBV12-4 with TRBJ1-2; maybe TRBD1 (6 bases). This CDR3 is 13 amino acids long. V was pared by 4 bases and J by 7 bases, with 13 bases between. The CDR3 reads CASSSSGTSGYTF. The CDR3 DNA reads as TGTGCCAGCAGTTCTTCCGGGACATCTGGCTACACCTTC.

This clone was recorded a few times. V usage is TRBV5-4 and J usage is TRBJ1-2; TRBD1 agrees at 9 bases. V was pared by 2 bases and J by 0 bases, with 2 bases of the junction left unmatched. The CDR3 contains 15 residues. Germline loops: CDR1 SGHNT, CDR2 YYREEE (reference sequence). CDR3 region: CASSFRDRANYGYTF. Written as DNA, the CDR3 is TGTGCCAGCAGCTTCCGGGACAGGGCTAACTATGGCTACACCTTC. The whole variable domain, filled in from reference TRBV5-4 and TRBJ1-2, reads ETGVTQSPTHLIKTRGQQVTLRCSSQSGHNTVSWYQQALGQGPQFIFQYYREEENGRGNFPPRFSGLQFPNYSSELNVNALELDDSALYLCASSFRDRANYGYTFGSGTRLTVV.

The V and J genes are TRBV7-2 and TRBJ1-4; D ambiguous. Per the germline V gene, CDR1 is SGHTA and CDR2 is FQGNSA. CDR3 length: 14 residues. The V end was cut by 0 bases, the J end by 7 bases, with 9 bases between. The CDR3 is CASSLAGGSEKLFF. CDR3 nucleotide sequence: TGTGCCAGCAGCTTAGCTGGTGGGTCTGAAAAACTGTTTTTT.

The chain couples TRBV21-1 to TRBJ2-7. TRBV21-1 counts as a pseudogene. This CDR3 region has 11 residues. The chain's CDR3 is CASSREYEQYF. The CDR3 coding sequence is TGTGCCAGCAGCAGGGAATACGAGCAGTACTTC.

The chain employs TRBV3-1 (or the pseudogene TRBV3-2) and TRBJ2-1; D possibly corresponds to TRBD2 (6 bases). V lost 0 bases and J 12 bases, leaving 9 bases between the germline ends. This CDR3 has 12 residues. The germline V gene has CDR1 LGHDT and CDR2 YNNKEL (reference sequence). For the CDR3, the DNA is TGTGCCAGCAGCCAAGATCTTAGCGGGCAGTTCTTC. It encodes CASSQDLSGQFF.

The rearrangement uses TRBV7-6 and TRBJ1-5, with D unclear. This CDR3 region has 13 residues. CDR1 is SGHVS and CDR2 is FNYEAQ in the germline V gene. Between the trimmed V and J ends, which lost 5 bases and 0 bases, there was a span of 5 bases. The CDR3 sequence: CASSPDSNQPQHF. The CDR3 DNA sequence: TGTGCCAGCAGCCCCGATAGCAATCAGCCCCAGCATTTT.

The V and J genes are TRBV7-2 and TRBJ1-4; no firm D call. Trimming pared 2 bases from V and 1 base from J, leaving 8 bases between. The CDR3 sequence is 15 residues long. Germline CDR1 is SGHTA and CDR2 is FQGNSA. The CDR3: CASSLTVGTNEKLFF. The CDR3 DNA is TGTGCCAGCAGCTTAACAGTAGGAACTAATGAAAAACTGTTTTTT.

The chain employs TRBV29-1 and TRBJ2-3; D possibly corresponds to TRBD1 (5 bases). The CDR3 consists of 14 residues. Germline CDR1 SQVTM, CDR2 ANQGSEA. V was trimmed by 3 bases and J by 2 bases, leaving 12 bases between them. The CDR3 sequence is CSVDQGPNTDTQYF. CDR3 bases: TGCAGCGTTGATCAGGGTCCGAACACAGATACGCAGTATTTT.

This clone was observed once. This sequence joins TRBV19 and TRBJ2-5, with a weak D call TRBD2 (6 bases). CDR1 and CDR2 from the germline V gene are LNHDA and SQIVND (reference sequence). Trimming stripped 5 bases from V and 3 bases from J, with 19 bases between. The CDR3 runs to 16 residues. Here the CDR3 DNA reads TGTGCCAGTAGTTTCCGCGAGGGTGGGGGGAAAGAGACCCAGTACTTC. Its translation is CASSFREGGGKETQYF.

V usage is TRBV6-5 and J usage is TRBJ2-1; 9 positions match TRBD2. V dropped 2 bases and J dropped 8; count of bases not matched to a gene: 10. Germline CDR1 MNHEY, CDR2 SVGAGI. The CDR3 is made up of 16 amino acids. The CDR3 coding sequence is TGTGCCAGCAGTTACGAGCGGGGGGCCCCGATCGATGAGCAGTTCTTC. Protein sequence: CASSYERGAPIDEQFF.